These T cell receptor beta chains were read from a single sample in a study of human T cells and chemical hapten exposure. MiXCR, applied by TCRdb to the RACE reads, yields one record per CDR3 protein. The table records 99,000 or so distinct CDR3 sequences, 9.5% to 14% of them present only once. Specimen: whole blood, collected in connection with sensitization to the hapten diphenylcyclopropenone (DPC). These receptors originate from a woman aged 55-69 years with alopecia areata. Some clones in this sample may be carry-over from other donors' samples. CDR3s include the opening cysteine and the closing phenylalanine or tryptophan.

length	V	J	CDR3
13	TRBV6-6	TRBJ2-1	CASKGSSYNEQFF
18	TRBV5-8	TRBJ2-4	CASSLLGDRGLSKNIQYF
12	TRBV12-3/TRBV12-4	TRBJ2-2	CASIRDAGELFF
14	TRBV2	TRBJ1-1	CASQRTEGNTEAFF
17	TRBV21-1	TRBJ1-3	CASSKGYRGRTGNTIYF
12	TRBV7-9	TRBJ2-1	CASSLGFGVRFF
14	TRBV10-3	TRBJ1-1	CAISENTRLTEAFF
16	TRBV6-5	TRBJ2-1	CASRRAFMGQYNEQFF
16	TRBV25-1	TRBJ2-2	CASSDSGGRITGELFF
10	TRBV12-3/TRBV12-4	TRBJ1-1	CASSSGEAFF
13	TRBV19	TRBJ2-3	CASSTTGDDTQYF
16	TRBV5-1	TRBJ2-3	CASSEMGQGRTDTQYF
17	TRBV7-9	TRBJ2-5	CASSTQASGRIQETQYF
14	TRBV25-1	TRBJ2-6	CASGTTTGANVLTF
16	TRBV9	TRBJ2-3	CASSVVGAGNTDTQYF
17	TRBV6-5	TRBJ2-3	CASSRGTGTSGMDTQYF
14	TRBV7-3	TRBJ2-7	CASSPRPGGVEQYF
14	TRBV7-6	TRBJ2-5	CASSFLGAQETQYF
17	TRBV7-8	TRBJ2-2	CASSYPLAGVDTGELFF
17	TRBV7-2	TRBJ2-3	CASSLALLAGGADTQYF
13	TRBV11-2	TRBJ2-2	CASSPRDTGELFF
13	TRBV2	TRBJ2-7	CASSRSQGYEQYF
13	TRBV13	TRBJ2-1	CASSPRTGSEQFF
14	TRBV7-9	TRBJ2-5	CASSALDREETQYF
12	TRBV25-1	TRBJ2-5	CASSGRRETQYF
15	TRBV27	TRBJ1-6	CASSLNRGANSPLHF
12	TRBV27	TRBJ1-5	CAAGVYNQPQHF
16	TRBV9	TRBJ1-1	CASSVGGLGGDTEAFF
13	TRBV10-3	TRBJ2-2	CAISGAATGELFF
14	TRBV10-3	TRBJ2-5	CARHFGPPQETQYF
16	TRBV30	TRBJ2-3	CAWSVADSGRTDTQYF
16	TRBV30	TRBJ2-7	CAWSGTGDLETYEQYF
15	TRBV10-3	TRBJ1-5	CAISERTGGDQPQHF
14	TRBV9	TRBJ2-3	CASSVGRGVDTQYF
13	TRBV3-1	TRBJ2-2	CASSQVYTGELFF
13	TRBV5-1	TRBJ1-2	CASRPDSTYGYTF
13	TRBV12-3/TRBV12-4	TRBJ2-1	CASSFTRGHEQFF
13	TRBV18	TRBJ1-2	CASSPQNRDGYTF
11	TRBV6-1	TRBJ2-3	CASSGTYTQYF
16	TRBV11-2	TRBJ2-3	CASRGLRGRRTDTQYF
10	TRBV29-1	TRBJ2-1	CSALYNEQFF
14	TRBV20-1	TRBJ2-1	CSARYRNSYNEQFF
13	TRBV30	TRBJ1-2	CAWSLGGNYGYTF
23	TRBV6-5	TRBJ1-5	CASSPLVLLKGVFPRDPHQPQHF
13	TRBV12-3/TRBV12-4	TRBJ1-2	CASSSPLRDGYTF
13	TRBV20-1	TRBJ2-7	CSARGTRWYEQYF
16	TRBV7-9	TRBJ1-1	CASSLDHPTQGPEAFF
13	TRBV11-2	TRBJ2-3	CASSLILTDTQYF
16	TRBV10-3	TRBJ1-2	CAISPGGIGRNYGYTF
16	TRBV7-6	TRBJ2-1	CASSEIPGQAHNEQFF
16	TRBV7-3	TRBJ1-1	CASSFLRTGGSFAVFF
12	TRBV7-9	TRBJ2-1	CASSIDNNEQFF